This T cell receptor beta chain was recorded in a study of T cells after yellow fever vaccination. Whole-study findings and limits: A large majority of primary-vaccination clones showed up again after the booster (about 97% CD4, roughly 91% CD8). Among all clonotypes, a small share was observed in both CD4 and CD8 compartments.

Germline CDR1 is SGHVS and CDR2 is FQNEAQ. Trimming removed 5 bases from V and 8 bases from J, with 25 bases in between. The CDR3 runs to 17 residues. One entry per CDR3 protein, called by TCRdb with MiXCR from the 5' RACE reads. This sample has 170,000 or so distinct CDR3 sequences, with 5.5% to 8% found just once. This clonotype was observed at least ten times. Its antigen remains unidentified. The source material was CD4+ T cells sorted from PBMCs, sampled on the day of the first yellow fever vaccination. This TCR was sampled from a man younger than 35 who received the YFV17D yellow fever vaccine. The chain employs TRBV7-8 and TRBJ2-1; the D gene is possibly TRBD2 (7 bases). DNA of the CDR3: TGTGCCAGCAGCCGTAGGGGGGGCCTTTCTTTTATCGATGAGCAGTTCTTC. Protein sequence: CASSRRGGLSFIDEQFF. Variable domain in full (rest from reference TRBV7-8 and TRBJ2-1): GAGVSQSPRYKVAKRGQDVALRCDPISGHVSLFWYQQALGQGPEFLTYFQNEAQLDKSGLPSDRFFAERPEGSVSTLKIQRTQQEDSAVYLCASSRRGGLSFIDEQFFGPGTRLTVL.